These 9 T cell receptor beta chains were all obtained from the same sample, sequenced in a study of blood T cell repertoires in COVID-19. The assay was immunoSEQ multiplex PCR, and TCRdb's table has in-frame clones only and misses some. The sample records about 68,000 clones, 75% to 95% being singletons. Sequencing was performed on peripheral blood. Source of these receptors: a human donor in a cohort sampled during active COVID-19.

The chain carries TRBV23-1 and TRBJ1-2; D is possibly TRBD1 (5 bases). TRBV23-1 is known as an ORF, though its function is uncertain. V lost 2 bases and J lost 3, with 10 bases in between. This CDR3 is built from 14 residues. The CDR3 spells CASSQAGEDYGYTF. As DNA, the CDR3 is TGCGCCAGCAGTCAAGCGGGGGAGGACTATGGCTACACCTTC.

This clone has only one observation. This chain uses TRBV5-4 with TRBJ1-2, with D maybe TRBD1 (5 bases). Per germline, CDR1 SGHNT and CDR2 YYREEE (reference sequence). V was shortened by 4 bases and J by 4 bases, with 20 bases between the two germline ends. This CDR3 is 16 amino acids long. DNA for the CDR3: TGTGCCAGCAGCGGGGGGGGAGACGCCAGCACCTATGGCTACACCTTC. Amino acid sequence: CASSGGGDASTYGYTF.

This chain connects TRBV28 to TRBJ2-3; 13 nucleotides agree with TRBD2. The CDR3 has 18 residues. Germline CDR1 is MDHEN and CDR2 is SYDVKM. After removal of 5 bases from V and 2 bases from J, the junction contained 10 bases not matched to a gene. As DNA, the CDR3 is TGTGCCAGCAGTACCCCCCACGGACTAGCGGGGGACACAGATACGCAGTATTTT. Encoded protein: CASSTPHGLAGDTDTQYF. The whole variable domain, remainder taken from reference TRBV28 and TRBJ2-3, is DVKVTQSSRYLVKRTGEKVFLECVQDMDHENMFWYRQDPGLGLRLIYFSYDVKMKEKGDIPEGYSVSREKKERFSLILESASTNQTSMYLCASSTPHGLAGDTDTQYFGPGTRLTVL.

CDR3 sequence (DNA): TGTGCCAGTAGTCCGCCGGACACTGTAAACTATGGCTACACCTTC. Amino acids: CASSPPDTVNYGYTF. The chain couples TRBV19 to TRBJ1-2; possibly TRBD1 for D (5 bases). The CDR3 totals 15 residues. CDR1 and CDR2 from the germline V gene are LNHDA and SQIVND (reference sequence). Trimming removed 5 bases at V and 2 bases at J, with 15 bases between.

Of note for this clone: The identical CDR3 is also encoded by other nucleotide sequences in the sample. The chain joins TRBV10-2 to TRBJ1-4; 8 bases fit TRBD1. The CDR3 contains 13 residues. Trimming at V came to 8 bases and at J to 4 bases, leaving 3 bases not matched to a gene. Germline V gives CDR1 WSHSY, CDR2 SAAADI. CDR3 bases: TGCGCCAGCGGTGGACAGGGTAATGAAAAACTGTTTTTT. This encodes CASGGQGNEKLFF.

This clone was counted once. This CDR3 reads CASSLGRDRGNTIYF. Written as DNA, the CDR3 is TGTGCCAGCAGCTTGGGGAGGGACAGGGGAAACACCATATATTTT. V gene TRBV5-4 combines with J gene TRBJ1-3; 8 nucleotides line up with TRBD1. Germline-derived CDR1 and CDR2 are SGHNT and YYREEE (reference sequence). V shed 0 bases and J 4 bases; nucleotides not matched to a gene: 3. There are 15 residues in the CDR3. The variable domain in full, with the rest retrieved from reference TRBV5-4 and TRBJ1-3, is ETGVTQSPTHLIKTRGQQVTLRCSSQSGHNTVSWYQQALGQGPQFIFQYYREEENGRGNFPPRFSGLQFPNYSSELNVNALELDDSALYLCASSLGRDRGNTIYFGEGSWLTVV.

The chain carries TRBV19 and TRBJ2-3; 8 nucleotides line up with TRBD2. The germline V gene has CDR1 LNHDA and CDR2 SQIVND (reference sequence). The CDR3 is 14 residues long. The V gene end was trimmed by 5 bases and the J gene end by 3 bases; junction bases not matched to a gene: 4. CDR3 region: CASSVGGVTDTQYF. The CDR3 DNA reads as TGTGCCAGTAGTGTCGGGGGGGTGACAGATACGCAGTATTTT.

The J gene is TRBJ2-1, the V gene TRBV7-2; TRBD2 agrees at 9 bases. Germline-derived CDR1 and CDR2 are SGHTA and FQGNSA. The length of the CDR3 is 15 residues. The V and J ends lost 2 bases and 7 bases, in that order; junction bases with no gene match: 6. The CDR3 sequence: CASSLWGGGVNEQFF. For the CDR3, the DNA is TGTGCCAGCAGCTTATGGGGCGGGGGGGTAAATGAGCAGTTCTTC.

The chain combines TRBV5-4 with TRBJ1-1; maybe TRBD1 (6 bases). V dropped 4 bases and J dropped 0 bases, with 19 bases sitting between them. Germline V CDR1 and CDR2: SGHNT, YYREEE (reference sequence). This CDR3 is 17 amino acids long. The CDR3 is CASSPYRDTNMNTEAFF. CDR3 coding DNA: TGTGCCAGCAGCCCTTACCGGGACACTAACATGAACACTGAAGCTTTCTTT.